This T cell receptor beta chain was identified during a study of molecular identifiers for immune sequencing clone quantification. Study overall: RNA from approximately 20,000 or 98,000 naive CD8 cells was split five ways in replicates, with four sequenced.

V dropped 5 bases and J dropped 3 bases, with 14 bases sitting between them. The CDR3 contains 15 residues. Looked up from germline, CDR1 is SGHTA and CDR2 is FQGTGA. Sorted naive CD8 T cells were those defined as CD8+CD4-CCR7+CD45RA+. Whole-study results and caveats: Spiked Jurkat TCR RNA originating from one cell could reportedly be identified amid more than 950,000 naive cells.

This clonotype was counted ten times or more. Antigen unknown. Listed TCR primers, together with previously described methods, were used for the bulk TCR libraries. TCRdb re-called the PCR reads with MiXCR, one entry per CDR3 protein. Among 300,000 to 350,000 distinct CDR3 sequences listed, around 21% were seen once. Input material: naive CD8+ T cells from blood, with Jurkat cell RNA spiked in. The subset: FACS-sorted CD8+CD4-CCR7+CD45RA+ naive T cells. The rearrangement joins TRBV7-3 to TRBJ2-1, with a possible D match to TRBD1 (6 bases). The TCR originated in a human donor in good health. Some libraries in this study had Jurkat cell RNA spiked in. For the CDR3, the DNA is TGTGCCAGCAGCGTTTCCGGGACACTCTACAATGAGCAGTTCTTC. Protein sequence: CASSVSGTLYNEQFF.